Each of the 10 T cell receptor beta chains below was sequenced from the same sample in a study of OX40 agonist ivuxolimab in advanced cancers. Clones were read by immunoSEQ multiplex PCR, and TCRdb kept only the in-frame ones, dropping some. This table holds 45,000 to 50,000 clones, roughly 93% found once. This specimen was CD4+ or CD8+ T cells sorted from blood, taken in a trial of the OX40 agonist ivuxolimab. These receptors originate from an adult with an advanced solid tumor such as melanoma, head and neck, liver or kidney cancer.

The CDR3 bases are TGCGCCAGCAGCCAAGATAATACAGGGGGCACTTACGAGCAGTACTTC. Protein sequence: CASSQDNTGGTYEQYF. The chain has TRBV4-1 and TRBJ2-7, with 9 bases that match TRBD1. The CDR3 has 16 residues. V trimming: 0 bases; J trimming: 4 bases; junction bases outside the gene matches: 7. CDR1 and CDR2 from the germline V gene are MGHRA and YSYEKL.

The chain has TRBV5-1 and TRBJ2-1; 9 bases line up with TRBD2. Germline V gene sequence: CDR1 SGHRS, CDR2 YFSETQ. The CDR3 spans 15 residues. Losses at the gene ends were 0 bases for V and 5 bases for J; bases not matched to a gene: 3. The CDR3 protein is CASSLEAGGHNEQFF. The CDR3 DNA is TGCGCCAGCAGCTTGGAGGCGGGAGGGCACAATGAGCAGTTCTTC.

The sample holds one count of this clone. The rearrangement links TRBV4-2 to TRBJ2-3; 9 bases fit TRBD2. Germline V gene sequence: CDR1 LGHNA, CDR2 YNFKEQ. The V gene end was trimmed by 4 bases and the J gene end by 3 bases; junction bases not matched to a gene: 8. There are 16 residues in the CDR3. This chain's CDR3 is CASSPREGLGTDTQYF. As DNA, the CDR3 is TGTGCCAGCAGCCCGCGGGAGGGCCTTGGGACAGATACGCAGTATTTT.

In its sample, this clone was seen once. V is TRBV28 and J is TRBJ2-3; 13 nucleotides line up with TRBD2. The germline V gene encodes CDR1 MDHEN and CDR2 SYDVKM. The V and J ends lost 1 base and 10 bases, in that order; junction bases with no gene match: 5. CDR3 size: 15 residues. CDR3 residues: CASSLSRLAGGPQYF. The CDR3 DNA follows: TGTGCCAGCAGTTTATCCCGACTAGCGGGAGGTCCGCAGTATTTT.

This clone showed up just once. The chain links TRBV7-9 to TRBJ2-5, with no clear D. Per the germline V gene, CDR1 is SEHNR and CDR2 is FQNEAQ (reference sequence). V was cut by 5 bases and J by 5 bases, with 15 bases left in between. The CDR3 covers 14 residues. The CDR3, as DNA: TGTGCCAGCAGCACGACACCCCGAGAGGAGACCCAGTACTTC. This encodes CASSTTPREETQYF.

This chain connects TRBV19 to TRBJ1-1, with D unclear. The CDR3 is 15 amino acids. Per the germline V gene, CDR1 is LNHDA and CDR2 is SQIVND (reference sequence). With 5 bases removed from V and 0 bases from J, the gap between germline ends came to 13 bases. The chain's CDR3 is CASSVGLGLNTEAFF. CDR3 DNA: TGTGCCAGTAGTGTAGGGCTGGGCCTGAACACTGAAGCTTTCTTT.

This chain joins TRBV27 and TRBJ1-5; 9 nucleotides match TRBD1. The CDR3 is made up of 16 amino acids. Germline CDR1 is MNHEY and CDR2 is SMNVEV (reference sequence). With 4 bases clipped from V and 4 bases from J, the junction kept 8 bases outside the gene matches. CDR3 nucleotide sequence: TGTGCCAGCAGTTACGCTACAGGGGGCTTAAATCAGCCCCAGCATTTT. As protein: CASSYATGGLNQPQHF.

The J gene is TRBJ2-5, the V gene TRBV5-1; 7 nucleotides line up with TRBD2. Per the germline V gene, CDR1 is SGHRS and CDR2 is YFSETQ. Trimming took 4 bases from V and 1 from J; bases not matched to a gene: 1. This CDR3 has 13 amino acids. The CDR3 bases are TGCGCCAGCAGCCGGACTAGCCAAGAGACCCAGTACTTC. It yields the protein CASSRTSQETQYF.

This chain uses TRBV5-1 with TRBJ1-2; TRBD1 matches 7 bases. V was clipped by 1 base and J by 6 bases; unmatched bases: 6. CDR1 is SGHRS and CDR2 is YFSETQ in the germline V gene. This CDR3 is 14 amino acids long. CDR3 sequence (DNA): TGCGCCAGCAGCTTGAGACAGGGTTTGGATGGCTACACCTTC. Protein sequence: CASSLRQGLDGYTF.

This chain links TRBV29-1 with TRBJ2-4; D unclear. With 6 bases removed from V and 3 bases from J, the gap between germline ends came to 12 bases. Germline CDR1 reads SQVTM; CDR2 reads ANQGSEA. The CDR3 has 13 amino acids. CDR3 loop: CSVLRANKNIQYF. In DNA form, the CDR3 reads TGCAGCGTACTACGAGCGAACAAAAACATTCAGTACTTC. Variable domain in full (rest from reference TRBV29-1 and TRBJ2-4): SAVISQKPSRDICQRGTSLTIQCQVDSQVTMMFWYRQQPGQSLTLIATANQGSEATYESGFVIDKFPISRPNLTFSTLTVSNMSPEDSSIYLCSVLRANKNIQYFGAGTRLSVL.